The 26 T cell receptor beta chains listed next were all sequenced from one sample in a study of blood T cells in healthy people across ages. Combining a sample-barcoded 5' primer with a J-beta primer mix, a second PCR ran for about 6 to 11 cycles. TCRdb passed the 5' RACE reads through MiXCR, listing each CDR3 protein once. The profile shows 1.5 million or so distinct CDR3 sequences, about 45% of them singletons. Sequenced input: blood. The receptors were gathered from a woman under 30 in good health.

V and J are TRBV4-2 and TRBJ2-1; D might be TRBD2 (6 bases). The germline V gene has CDR1 LGHNA and CDR2 YNFKEQ. The CDR3 is 14 residues long. Trimming took 0 bases from V and 8 from J, leaving 11 bases between them. For the CDR3, the DNA is TGTGCCAGCAGCCAAGACCGGGACTCAGATGAGCAGTTCTTC. Translation: CASSQDRDSDEQFF.

Note on this clonotype: One junction end disagrees with the germline gene, perhaps due to a read error. The chain couples TRBV20-1 to TRBJ1-5; weak D call: TRBD1 (5 bases). Germline values: CDR1 DFQATT, CDR2 SNEGSKA (reference sequence). The CDR3 totals 12 residues. The CDR3 region has the DNA TGCAGGGCTAGCGGGGCGGATCAGCCCCAGCATTTT. Encoded protein: CRASGADQPQHF.

The chain uses TRBV20-1 and TRBJ1-2; D uncertain. CDR1 and CDR2 (germline): DFQATT, SNEGSKA (reference sequence). The CDR3 contains 12 residues. This chain's CDR3 is CSWVGSNYGYTF. The CDR3 DNA follows: TGCAGCTGGGTCGGCTCTAACTATGGCTACACCTTC.

The rearrangement links TRBV5-6 to TRBJ2-3, with 7 positions matching TRBD1. From germline, CDR1 is SGHDT and CDR2 YYEEEE. The ends lost 5 bases at V and 2 bases at J; junction bases unmatched: 2. CDR3 length equals 13 residues. CDR3: CASRDRDTDTQYF. CDR3 sequence (DNA): TGTGCCAGCAGAGACAGGGACACAGATACGCAGTATTTT.

This clonotype occurred a few times. This chain's CDR3 is CASSSQGWDGNEQYF. In DNA, the CDR3 is TGTGCCAGCAGCTCGCAGGGTTGGGATGGCAATGAGCAGTACTTC. The chain carries TRBV7-9 and TRBJ2-7, with D maybe TRBD1 (5 bases). The CDR3 sequence is 15 residues long. In germline, CDR1 is SEHNR, CDR2 FQNEAQ (reference sequence). V lost 4 bases, J lost 7 bases, and 20 bases lay in between. The variable domain in full, completed from reference TRBV7-9 and TRBJ2-7, reads DTGVSQNPRHKITKRGQNVTFRCDPISEHNRLYWYRQTLGQGPEFLTYFQNEAQLEKSRLLSDRFSAERPKGSFSTLEIQRTEQGDSAMYLCASSSQGWDGNEQYFGPGTRLTVT.

The gene calls are TRBV6-2 or TRBV6-3 and TRBJ2-7; TRBD2 matches 9 bases. Germline values: CDR1 MNHEY, CDR2 SVGEGT. The CDR3 is 15 residues long. The ends lost 7 bases at V and 7 bases at J; junction bases unmatched: 14. The CDR3 protein is CASTAGTSRNNEQYF. The CDR3 DNA reads as TGTGCCAGCACTGCTGGGACTAGCAGAAACAATGAGCAGTACTTC.

This clonotype was counted between two and nine times. The V call is TRBV12-3 or TRBV12-4, the J call TRBJ2-5, with D unclear. V gave up 8 bases and J gave up 5 bases, with 9 bases separating them. The CDR3 is 11 amino acids. CDR3 DNA: TGTGCCAGCCCCATGGGCGAGACCCAGTACTTC. It specifies CASPMGETQYF.

V is TRBV28 and J is TRBJ2-7; the match to TRBD1 covers 9 bases. CDR1 and CDR2 (germline): MDHEN, SYDVKM. Trimming cost V 5 bases and J 9 bases; bases outside gene matches: 11. This CDR3 is 14 amino acids long. The DNA for the CDR3 is TGTGCCAGCAGTCCACCGGGACAGGGTCATTTGCAGTACTTC. As protein: CASSPPGQGHLQYF.

The chain carries TRBV11-2 and TRBJ1-2; D not certain. CDR3 length equals 13 residues. Germline CDR1 is SGHAT and CDR2 is FQNNGV. Between the trimmed V and J ends, which lost 7 bases and 4 bases, there was a span of 13 bases. DNA for the CDR3: TGTGCCAGCACCCCGCAGGTGGCCTATGGCTACACCTTC. Translation: CASTPQVAYGYTF.

The chain links TRBV28 to TRBJ2-1; D not certain. V lost 5 bases and J 3 bases, leaving 11 bases between the germline ends. Germline V CDR1 and CDR2: MDHEN, SYDVKM. This CDR3 has 14 residues. CDR3 coding DNA: TGTGCCAGCAGTCCCGACTCGAACTACAATGAGCAGTTCTTC. This codes for CASSPDSNYNEQFF.

The chain links TRBV27 to TRBJ2-3, with TRBD2 identical over 8 bases. Germline V gene lookup returns CDR1 MNHEY and CDR2 SMNVEV (reference sequence). V dropped 6 bases and J dropped 1; count of bases not matched to a gene: 12. The CDR3 loop spans 17 amino acids. Here the CDR3 DNA reads TGTGCCAGCAGAAAACCTTTCGGGGGGGCTCGCACAGATACGCAGTATTTT. Translating gives CASRKPFGGARTDTQYF.

This clonotype came up a few times. The chain recombines TRBV5-1 with TRBJ2-3, with D tentatively TRBD1 (5 bases). The V gene's germline CDR1 is SGHRS and CDR2 YFSETQ. This CDR3 has 14 residues. Trimming pared 4 bases from V and 2 bases from J, leaving 11 bases between. CDR3 sequence: CASSPTDPTDTQYF. DNA of the CDR3: TGCGCCAGCAGCCCGACAGATCCCACAGATACGCAGTATTTT.

The V and J genes are TRBV10-2 and TRBJ1-1; D uncertain. This CDR3 contains 13 residues. Trimming cost V 6 bases and J 1 base, with 9 bases left between them. The V gene's germline CDR1 is WSHSY and CDR2 SAAADI. Here the CDR3 DNA reads TGCGCCAGCAGCCTACACTGGAACACTGAAGCTTTCTTT. Translation gives CASSLHWNTEAFF.

This clonotype was detected ten times or more. V usage is TRBV4-2 and J usage is TRBJ2-1, with TRBD2 matching over 9 bases. The CDR3 covers 16 residues. The V gene's germline CDR1 is LGHNA and CDR2 YNFKEQ. The J segment lost 9 bases and the V segment lost 2 bases, leaving 11 bases of the junction unmatched. The CDR3 DNA reads TGTGCCAGCAGCCAAAATGGCGGGGGGGCTTTTGGTGAGCAGTTCTTC. This encodes CASSQNGGGAFGEQFF.

This chain links TRBV27 with TRBJ2-2; D remains unclear. The CDR3 totals 13 residues. CDR1 and CDR2 from the germline V gene are MNHEY and SMNVEV (reference sequence). Trimming left V 3 bases short and J 7 bases short, with 9 bases between. For the CDR3, the DNA is TGTGCCAGCAGTTTCGGTCAGAACGGGGAGCTGTTTTTT. Translated, it gives CASSFGQNGELFF.

The rearrangement uses TRBV20-1 and TRBJ2-3; 7 nucleotides match TRBD2. The junction had 13 bases not matched to a gene; V was cut back by 6 bases and J by 4 bases. The CDR3 sequence is 15 residues long. Per the germline V gene, CDR1 is DFQATT and CDR2 is SNEGSKA (reference sequence). The CDR3 spells CSATPTRAGADTQYF. The CDR3 region has the DNA TGCAGTGCCACCCCGACCAGGGCGGGAGCAGATACGCAGTATTTT.

This clonotype was seen a handful of times. The chain joins TRBV7-8 to TRBJ2-7; D is unresolved. V dropped 5 bases and J dropped 3 bases, with 11 bases sitting between them. The CDR3 runs to 13 residues. Germline CDR1 is SGHVS and CDR2 is FQNEAQ. The chain's CDR3 is CASSPRTRYEQYF. The DNA of the CDR3 is TGTGCCAGCAGCCCGCGGACCCGCTACGAGCAGTACTTC.

CDR3 sequence (DNA): TGTGCCAGCCAGGCTGGCGTAGGCAGGGACGGCTACACCTTC. Protein sequence: CASQAGVGRDGYTF. V gene TRBV9 combines with J gene TRBJ1-2, with D possibly TRBD1 on 5 matching bases. V lost 7 bases and J 8 bases, leaving 21 bases between the germline ends. The CDR3 covers 14 residues. Germline values: CDR1 SGDLS, CDR2 YYNGEE.

This clonotype was seen many times. A read error may explain this, as a much larger clone is one base away. The chain has TRBV11-2 and TRBJ2-5; 8 bases line up with TRBD2. The CDR3 is made up of 15 amino acids. The ends lost 9 bases at V and 6 bases at J; junction bases unmatched: 15. Germline CDR1 reads SGHAT; CDR2 reads FQNNGV. The chain's CDR3 is CASRGGRAGAKTQYF. In nucleotides, the CDR3 is TGTGCCAGTAGGGGGGGACGAGCGGGAGCAAAGACCCAGTACTTC.

This clonotype was seen a few times. The chain combines TRBV16 with TRBJ1-2; 7 nucleotides line up with TRBD1. Germline V CDR1 and CDR2: KGHSY, FQNENV. The CDR3 runs 15 residues. V dropped 0 bases and J dropped 4; count of bases not matched to a gene: 5. The CDR3 loop is CASSQSLQGLYGYTF. In DNA, the CDR3 is TGTGCCAGCAGCCAATCTCTACAGGGGCTCTATGGCTACACCTTC. Together with reference TRBV16 and TRBJ1-2, the CDR3 gives the full variable domain: GEEVAQTPKHLVRGEGQKAKLYCAPIKGHSYVFWYQQVLKNEFKFLISFQNENVFDETGMPKERFSAKCLPNSPCSLEIQATKLEDSAVYFCASSQSLQGLYGYTFGSGTRLTVV.

This clonotype was counted a single time. The chain links TRBV18 to TRBJ2-5; 8 bases are a match to TRBD1. The germline V gene encodes CDR1 KGHSH and CDR2 LQKENI. The CDR3 contains 16 residues. V lost 2 bases to trimming and J lost 7 bases; unmatched junction nucleotides: 12. The CDR3 nucleotides are TGTGCCAGCTCACCAGGCCCCGGACAGGGTGTACCGACCCAGTACTTC. Translated, it gives CASSPGPGQGVPTQYF. Full variable domain (rest looked up from reference TRBV18 and TRBJ2-5): NAGVMQNPRHLVRRRGQEARLRCSPMKGHSHVYWYRQLPEEGLKFMVYLQKENIIDESGMPKERFSAEFPKEGPSILRIQQVVRGDSAAYFCASSPGPGQGVPTQYFGPGTRLLVL.

The chain combines TRBV5-1 with TRBJ2-2; 7 bases match TRBD1. There are 14 residues in the CDR3. Germline values: CDR1 SGHRS, CDR2 YFSETQ. V trimming: 4 bases; J trimming: 8 bases; junction bases outside the gene matches: 8. The CDR3 region is CASSVKVGQGELFF. DNA of the CDR3: TGCGCCAGCAGCGTGAAAGTGGGACAGGGGGAGCTGTTTTTT. The entire variable domain, with the rest obtained from reference TRBV5-1 and TRBJ2-2, is as follows: KAGVTQTPRYLIKTRGQQVTLSCSPISGHRSVSWYQQTPGQGLQFLFEYFSETQRNKGNFPGRFSGRQFSNSRSEMNVSTLELGDSALYLCASSVKVGQGELFFGEGSRLTVL.

This clonotype has a single count. The chain employs TRBV12-3 or TRBV12-4 and TRBJ2-4, with a tentative D call TRBD1 (5 bases). The end of the DNA is better explained by TRBJ2-7, so the J call may be wrong. CDR3 size: 14 residues. The CDR3, as DNA: TGTGCCAGCAGTTTGAGTCAGGGCAGGTACGAGCAGTACTTC. Its protein product is CASSLSQGRYEQYF.

The chain joins TRBV12-3 or TRBV12-4 to TRBJ2-7; 8 nucleotides match TRBD1. V lost 6 bases and J lost 4; bases outside the gene matches: 8. This CDR3 contains 14 residues. In nucleotides, the CDR3 is TGTGCCAGCAGGCGGGGACAGGCGCAATACGAGCAGTACTTC. This gives the protein CASRRGQAQYEQYF.

This clonotype was picked up many times. The J gene is TRBJ2-7, the V gene TRBV9, with 8 bases that match TRBD2. Per the germline V gene, CDR1 is SGDLS and CDR2 is YYNGEE. Trimming took 2 bases from V and 3 from J; bases not matched to a gene: 1. The CDR3 has 13 residues. DNA of the CDR3: TGTGCCAGCAGCGTTCGGGGGGGCTACGAGCAGTACTTC. Translated, it gives CASSVRGGYEQYF.

This CDR3 reads CASSQDFRGGTDTQYF. The CDR3 DNA follows: TGTGCCAGCAGCCAAGATTTCAGGGGTGGCACAGATACGCAGTATTTT. The rearrangement uses TRBV4-2 and TRBJ2-3; D is possibly TRBD1 (6 bases). This CDR3 spans 16 amino acids. Trimming took off 0 bases at V and 1 base at J, with 11 bases between the two ends. Germline lookup yields CDR1 LGHNA and CDR2 YNFKEQ.